Given below is one T cell receptor (beta chain) in context. The sample is drawn from a study of siplizumab effects on memory and regulatory T cells. Looked up from germline, CDR1 is LNHNV and CDR2 is YYDKDF (reference sequence). Trimming left V 0 bases short and J 2 bases short, with 8 bases between. CDR3 length equals 16 residues. Generated by immunoSEQ multiplex PCR, the TCRdb table keeps only in-frame clones and is missing some. The table has more than 85,000 clones, 92% seen once. This sequence joins TRBV15 and TRBJ2-6; unclear D gene. The specimen was Tregs sorted from blood. The sequence was collected from a human donor in good health. This CDR3 is CATSREARPGANVLTF. The CDR3 DNA reads TGTGCCACCAGCAGAGAGGCAAGGCCTGGGGCCAACGTCCTGACTTTC.